This TCR beta chain was sequenced for a study of cytomegalovirus exposure and HLA in healthy donors. About the study: Unique TCR beta sequences numbering over 100 million came from approximately 180 million T cells in an earlier analysis.

Both 60 Vbeta primers and 13 Jbeta primers went into the PCR. Produced via immunoSEQ multiplex PCR; TCRdb's table is partial and in-frame only. The data hold nearly 300,000 clones, with roughly 89% observed a single time. J gave up 0 bases and V 4 bases, and 13 bases lay outside the gene matches. In germline, CDR1 is SGHDT, CDR2 YYEEEE. This CDR3 is built from 17 residues. Remarks on this clone: Antigen: not known.

Study-wide results and caveats: The authors excluded some V segments, including TRBV6-2 and TRBV6-3, as indistinguishable. Presence/absence results assume similar sequencing depth per donor, which may not hold. There were over 150 TCR beta chains listed as cytomegalovirus-associated.

This clonotype was obtained from a man aged 35 to 55 in good health and CMV-seropositive. The rearrangement uses TRBV5-6 and TRBJ2-7, with 7 bases aligning to TRBD1. Sequenced sample: PBMCs. The CDR3 loop is CASSGHETGFGSYEQYF. For the CDR3, the DNA is TGTGCCAGCAGCGGGCACGAGACAGGGTTTGGCTCCTACGAGCAGTACTTC. Drawing the rest from reference TRBV5-6 and TRBJ2-7, the complete variable domain is DAGVTQSPTHLIKTRGQQVTLRCSPKSGHDTVSWYQQALGQGPQFIFQYYEEEERQRGNFPDRFSGHQFPNYSSELNVNALLLGDSALYLCASSGHETGFGSYEQYFGPGTRLTVT.